This T cell receptor beta chain was sequenced for a study of regulatory T cells in long-lasting Graves disease. The time point: newly diagnosed GD, antithyroid drugs for less than 3 months. Extracted RNA from PBMCs served as the source of the TCR library. CDR3 length equals 17 residues. J was trimmed by 4 bases and V by 0 bases; bases with no gene match: 8. From germline, CDR1 is MGHRA and CDR2 YSYEKL. Both iRepertoire HTBI primers and Arm-PCR of CDR3 regions were used to build the TCR beta libraries. TCRdb reanalysed the multiplex PCR reads using MiXCR and keeps one entry per CDR3 protein. This table has about 200,000 distinct CDR3 sequences, about 19% appearing once. This clonotype was found a few times. These records were also assigned to another study, of T cells in Graves' hyperthyroidism and ophthalmopathy. From that paper: Graves' hyperthyroidism is called stable when ophthalmopathy does not progress within 18 months.

Sequenced here: peripheral blood mononuclear cells (PBMCs), sampled at new diagnosis, from a patient treated with antithyroid drugs. This sequence joins TRBV4-1 and TRBJ1-4; 7 bases line up with TRBD1. This receptor was obtained from a woman in her twenties or thirties with Graves disease. CDR3 loop: CASSQETTGALNEKLFF. The DNA of the CDR3 is TGCGCCAGCAGCCAAGAAACCACAGGGGCACTTAATGAAAAACTGTTTTTT.